This T cell receptor (beta chain) came from a study of cytomegalovirus exposure and HLA in healthy donors listed by TCRdb under 2017. Some background on the complete study: In an earlier analysis of under 750 of the donors, under 300 Gb of sequence data and some 120 million unique TCR beta sequences from about 190 million T cells were reported. In a later genetic analysis, genome-wide SNP genotypes for about three fifths of the roughly 670 donors were used, and that subset was treated as a discovery cohort. Among 350 to 400 genotyped donors of the cohort, an average of approximately 230,000 unique TCR beta nucleotide sequences were sequenced per donor, around a sixth of them non-productive. The study used immunosequencing to profile the T cell repertoires of 670 or so subjects and linked those repertoires to cytomegalovirus serostatus. The aim of the study was to test whether cataloging public T cell receptors could identify signatures of past pathogen exposure. In an earlier analysis of around 540 of the donors, high-throughput TCR beta sequencing was used to judge whether each TCR beta V gene segment behaved as functional or pseudogenic. To study patterns of TCR occurrence, a later analysis re-analyzed previously published TCR beta repertoires from 700 or so donors and added high-resolution HLA genotyping. An early release that covered some 640 HLA-typed donors contained 250 to 350 gigabases of sequencing data and roughly 84 million unique TCR sequences. A separate validation cohort of roughly 110 different subjects was used in addition to the approximately 640-subject first cohort. Every repertoire in the discovery cohort had been generated on one and the same sequencing platform. Donor age, sex, ethnicity and CMV serostatus were compiled alongside the repertoire data. To predict cytomegalovirus infection status, the study brought together high-throughput TCR immunosequencing, statistical association of individual TCRs with disease status, and machine learning. Both class I and class II loci were covered by HLA typing, at four-digit resolution. Of the 350 to 400 genotyped donors, around 81% fell in the genetic ancestry cluster associated with self-reported Caucasian donors. The number of donors typed differed by locus, with roughly 629-640 for A, B, C, DRB1 and DQB1, roughly 520 for DQA1, 606 for DPA1, and approximately 470 for DPB1. Because of strong linkage in the cohort, a few DR-DQ haplotypes were treated as single units for association and clustering. The later analysis used no new phenotypic data to find candidate immune exposures, relying instead on TCR beta sequences and their occurrence across donors. The full study reports these points: For the cohort, immune exposure information was limited to CMV serostatus. The cohort was sequenced for TCR beta chains only, and without alpha or paired-chain data the features that could be detected were limited. In a later analysis, more than 15,000 TCR beta sequences were associated with specific HLA alleles at a false discovery rate of 0.05. The earlier analysis of fewer than 750 of the donors excluded some 15 rarely observed V segments, including chromosome 9 orphons, because counts were too low. While some public TCRs were present in many individuals, most TCR sequences turned up only very rarely across donors. A group of highly shared sequence variants was considered likely to be a technical artifact of the sequencing pipeline. Compared with the approximately 600-donor mean, donors in an Asian-associated ancestry cluster had fewer N-insertions in productive TCRs, according to a later genetic analysis. In a later analysis, several top co-occurrence clusters were reported to appear linked to parvovirus B19, influenza, CMV and Epstein-Barr virus. An earlier analysis of 587 of the donors showed that most TCR beta V segments appeared in productive rearrangements either about 90% or about 30% of the time, which broadly matched IMGT annotations. The 87-base-pair reads could not distinguish some IMGT-functional V segments, including TRBV6-2 and TRBV6-3, so those segments were excluded. When HLA alleles, especially DR and DQ, strongly co-occurred, TCR associations were difficult to assign to individual alleles. The classifier was reported to diagnose cytomegalovirus status with high specificity and sensitivity in both the original and validation cohorts. Because HLA typing was missing for some donors at each locus, association tests included only the typed subset. A further reported finding was that TCR beta sequences accurately predicted the HLA-A and HLA-B alleles for most subjects in the first cohort. In a later analysis, HLA-associated TCR beta chains were found to be more clonally expanded and to have lower generation probabilities than equally common non-associated chains. Most CMV-associated TCR beta chains appeared to be HLA-restricted in a later analysis, and the HLA associations seemed to be driven largely by CMV exposure. A few of the identified cytomegalovirus-associated TCR beta chains were confirmed in vitro to be specific for cytomegalovirus antigens. A later genetic analysis associated a missense DCLRE1C variant with V-gene and J-gene trimming of TCR beta chains, and an independent cohort replicated the association. A later analysis found that TCR association rates varied across HLA loci, with DRB1 alleles showing the most associated TCRs and HLA-C alleles the fewest. A total of fewer than 200 TCR beta chains were listed by the study as associated with cytomegalovirus. Presence/absence analyses assumed roughly uniform sequencing depth across donors, an assumption that may not hold. Linkage disequilibrium might explain the correlated functional status among segregating V segments, but an unknown experimental factor could not be excluded. It was suggested by the authors that the approach could potentially be generalized to other disease states and immunological phenotypes.

Including the terminal cysteine and phenylalanine, the CDR3 comprises 12 residues. The sequence is cut down to CDR3 DNA, 36 bases in frame from base 1. The CDR1 and CDR2 encoded by the germline V gene are SGHDN and FVKESK. Trimming costs V 8 bases and J 5 bases, and their ends lie 9 bases apart. Library creation used the immunoSEQ multiplex PCR assay. For the multiplex PCR, a mixture combining 60 forward primers for TCR Vbeta segments and 13 reverse primers for TCR Jbeta segments was used. Amplification of the CDR3 region of rearranged TCR beta genes was performed with a multiplex PCR assay on genomic DNA. Amplified TCR beta libraries were sequenced as 87-base-pair reads on the Illumina HiSeq System. In the source study's methods: Across the 670 or so repertoires, a later analysis counted 75 million to 90 million unique TCR beta chains, around 10 million of which were shared by at least two donors. Raw reads were error-corrected and collapsed into unique sequences with a nearest-neighbor algorithm that merged closely related sequences to remove PCR and sequencing errors. To assign V, D and J gene segments, CDR3 sequences were aligned to IMGT reference sequences. For a sequence to be retained, a match of at least six nucleotides to both a V gene segment and a J gene segment was required. Rearrangements were called productive when the CDR3 lacked stop codons and stayed in frame with V and J; all others were non-productive. Following IMGT convention, CDR3 was defined as the stretch from the second conserved V-encoded cysteine to the conserved J-encoded phenylalanine. In an earlier analysis of around 570 of the donors, sequences lacking an unambiguous match to a single V gene segment were excluded. An earlier analysis of 450 to 650 of the donors called V segments functional above 56.7% productive rearrangements and segregating when the between-donor standard deviation exceeded 5%. A statistical classification framework was developed to diagnose cytomegalovirus status using the catalog of TCR beta chain sequences. A later analysis assigned V and J genes by comparing TCR nucleotide sequences with IMGT/GENE-DB human TR gene sequences. The TCRdist pipeline was used in a later analysis to assign CDR3 sequences and most-parsimonious VDJ recombination scenarios. In a later analysis, every TCR beta chain was defined by the combination of its CDR3 amino acid sequence and its V-gene family, and reads without a unique V-gene family were dropped. As a way to deal with suspected cross-contamination and a sequencing artifact, a later analysis dropped roughly 600 nucleotide sequences that were highly shared and had low generation probability. In a later analysis, a clonal expansion index was calculated for each public chain from normalized within-repertoire ranks of inferred template counts. A later analysis computed generation probabilities with a VDJ recombination model fitted to out-of-frame rearrangements, and checked the results against IGoR. In a later analysis, TCR-TCR, TCR-HLA and TCR-CMV co-occurrence was scored with hypergeometric tests, and a repertoire-size bias correction was applied to TCR pairs. In a later analysis, false discovery rates were estimated by permuting HLA or CMV assignments 20 times. In a later analysis, co-occurring TCRs were grouped using DBSCAN, with TCRdist sequence similarity added in when clustering inside HLA-allele-positive subsets. For co-occurrence clustering, repertoires with fewer than 30,000 or more than 120,000 public chains were excluded, along with five or six repertoires with anomalous nucleotide sharing. Imported from immuneACCESS, the table was reduced by TCRdb to in-frame sequences with V and J called. These copies leave out some clones; in studies compared against another copy, an unresolved V gene accounts for under half, and the cause of the remainder is not known. Clone size and V and J calls were adopted from that table, with D and trimming inferred from the DNA. The sample has fewer than 250,000 clones on record, 82% of them singletons. Of the sample, 5.5% to 7.5% falls within the top ten clones.

The cohort comprised under 700 healthy bone marrow donors. All cohort members were sampled while nominally healthy, although unrecorded immune exposures were likely present. The donor was CMV seropositive and was included in the group of 270 or so seropositive cohort members. A peripheral blood sample was collected from each donor, and TCR beta sequencing was performed on peripheral blood mononuclear cells. Genomic DNA extraction from the blood cell samples was performed with the Qiagen DNeasy Blood Extraction Kit. This clone appeared a few times. Its specific antigen is unknown. It has no much larger one-base neighbor in the sample; base qualities were not kept.

The receptor comes from a man aged 40-49 years in good health and CMV-seropositive. In this chain, TRBV14 is recombined with TRBJ2-2; no D gene call is confident. The specimen sequenced was PBMCs. The DNA reads as follows: TGTGCCAGCGCGGAGAGGACCGGGGAGCTGTTTTTT. Its translation is CASAERTGELFF.